The clone carrying this TCR beta chain was seen a few times. Its antigen is currently unknown. This sample was included in a study of graft-versus-host responses after intestinal transplantation. The J segment lost 4 bases and the V segment lost 0 bases, leaving 10 bases of the junction unmatched. Per the germline V gene, CDR1 is SGHDT and CDR2 is YYEEEE. The CDR3 contains 17 residues. Clones were sequenced by immunoSEQ multiplex PCR, and TCRdb holds only the in-frame ones, with some missing. Altogether roughly 81,000 clones are present, around 80% being singletons, with the ten largest covering roughly 0.83%.

The receptor was derived from a human donor who received an intestinal transplant. The chain links TRBV5-6 to TRBJ2-7, with 10 positions matching TRBD1. Sequences were derived from unstimulated CD4+ T cells sorted from spleen or lymph node cells, sampled before intestinal transplant. In DNA form, the CDR3 reads TGTGCCAGCAGCTTGGCCGGGACAGGGGAAGGACTTTACGAGCAGTACTTC. Protein: CASSLAGTGEGLYEQYF.